Listed here are 12 T cell receptor beta chains from one sample, sequenced in a study of cytomegalovirus exposure and HLA in healthy donors. PCR used 60 Vbeta primers and 13 Jbeta primers. TCRdb keeps only in-frame clones here, not all; method: immunoSEQ multiplex PCR. The sample contains 100,000 to 130,000 clones, about 74% of which appear only once. Sequences were obtained from PBMCs. The receptors were sampled from a woman aged 40 to 55 in good health and CMV-seropositive.

This clone has just one count. The gene calls are TRBV11-2 and TRBJ2-6; 8 bases agree with TRBD2. The CDR3 totals 18 residues. Germline V gene sequence: CDR1 SGHAT, CDR2 FQNNGV. V gave up 0 bases and J gave up 3 bases; unmatched junction bases: 7. CDR3: CASSLDWPAGGGANVLTF. CDR3 bases: TGTGCCAGCAGCTTAGATTGGCCGGCGGGGGGTGGGGCCAACGTCCTGACTTTC.

This chain links TRBV5-6 with TRBJ1-5; TRBD1 matches at 10 bases. J gave up 4 bases and V 1 base, and 2 bases lay outside the gene matches. CDR3 size: 15 residues. Germline V gene lookup returns CDR1 SGHDT and CDR2 YYEEEE. CDR3: CASSLRDRGNQPQHF. The CDR3 DNA reads as TGTGCCAGCAGCTTGAGGGACAGGGGTAATCAGCCCCAGCATTTT.

The chain employs TRBV29-1 and TRBJ2-1; 9 bases are shared with TRBD2. This CDR3 has 18 amino acids. V dropped 7 bases and J dropped 2; count of bases not matched to a gene: 18. The germline V gene has CDR1 SQVTM and CDR2 ANQGSEA. CDR3 bases: TGCAGCGCCCGTGATAGCGGGGGCCCTATTACCCCCTACAATGAGCAGTTCTTC. It encodes CSARDSGGPITPYNEQFF.

The J gene is TRBJ2-2, the V gene TRBV7-9, with 7 positions matching TRBD2. Trimming took 1 base from V and 2 from J; bases not matched to a gene: 4. The CDR3 runs 16 residues. The germline V gene has CDR1 SEHNR and CDR2 FQNEAQ (reference sequence). The CDR3 bases are TGTGCCAGCAGCTTAGAGTGGACTAGAAACACCGGGGAGCTGTTTTTT. Translating it yields CASSLEWTRNTGELFF.

The rearrangement joins TRBV9 to TRBJ1-5, with TRBD1 matching 7 bases. Trimming took 3 bases from V and 1 from J; bases not matched to a gene: 4. CDR1 SGDLS and CDR2 YYNGEE come from the germline V gene. This CDR3 has 15 residues. As DNA, the CDR3 is TGTGCCAGCAGCGAGGGGGCCCTCAGCAATCAGCCCCAGCATTTT. It translates to CASSEGALSNQPQHF. The full variable domain, completed using reference TRBV9 and TRBJ1-5, is DSGVTQTPKHLITATGQRVTLRCSPRSGDLSVYWYQQSLDQGLQFLIQYYNGEERAKGNILERFSAQQFPDLHSELNLSSLELGDSALYFCASSEGALSNQPQHFGDGTRLSIL.

This clone showed up just once. The chain carries TRBV6-5 and TRBJ2-7; 11 nucleotides align to TRBD1. V lost 8 bases and J lost 2; bases outside the gene matches: 5. Per the germline V gene, CDR1 is MNHEY and CDR2 is SVGAGI. CDR3 length: 14 residues. The CDR3 sequence is CASSGTGGTYEQYF. The DNA of the CDR3 is TGTGCCAGCTCAGGGACAGGGGGTACCTACGAGCAGTACTTC.

The V and J genes are TRBV7-2 and TRBJ1-5; unclear D gene. Germline V gene sequence: CDR1 SGHTA, CDR2 FQGNSA. CDR3 length: 17 residues. Trimming pared 1 base from V and 5 bases from J, leaving 18 bases between. The CDR3: CASSLDRGLTLDQPQHF. For the CDR3, the DNA is TGTGCCAGCAGCTTAGATCGTGGACTTACCCTGGATCAGCCCCAGCATTTT.

This clone has only one observation. The J gene is TRBJ2-5, the V gene TRBV13; 9 nucleotides match TRBD2. Per germline, CDR1 PRHDT and CDR2 FYEKMQ (reference sequence). This CDR3 is built from 14 residues. After removal of 0 bases from V and 7 bases from J, the junction contained 3 bases not matched to a gene. The CDR3, as DNA: TGTGCCAGCAGCTTAGGGAGACTAGCGGCGACCCAGTACTTC. It yields the protein CASSLGRLAATQYF.

This chain links TRBV25-1 with TRBJ1-1; D is unclear. Germline V gene sequence: CDR1 MGHDK, CDR2 SYGVNS. The CDR3 loop spans 14 amino acids. Trimming left V 1 base short and J 3 bases short, with 9 bases between. CDR3 residues: CASSESGHYTEAFF. The CDR3 DNA reads as TGTGCCAGCAGTGAATCAGGCCATTACACTGAAGCTTTCTTT. Filled out from reference TRBV25-1 and TRBJ1-1, the complete variable domain reads EADIYQTPRYLVIGTGKKITLECSQTMGHDKMYWYQQDPGMELHLIHYSYGVNSTEKGDLSSESTVSRIRTEHFPLTLESARPSHTSQYLCASSESGHYTEAFFGQGTRLTVV.

The chain links TRBV4-1 to TRBJ2-7, with D maybe TRBD1 (6 bases). Germline lookup yields CDR1 MGHRA and CDR2 YSYEKL. CDR3 length: 15 amino acids. The ends were cut back, 1 base at V and 1 base at J, with 11 bases in the middle. CDR3 sequence reads: CASSQVAGQSYEQYF. DNA for the CDR3: TGCGCCAGCAGCCAAGTGGCCGGACAGTCCTACGAGCAGTACTTC.

The chain is built from TRBV7-2 and TRBJ1-2; 7 positions match TRBD1. J lost 8 bases, V lost 1 base, and 10 bases had no gene match. This CDR3 has 15 residues. In germline, CDR1 is SGHTA, CDR2 FQGNSA. The CDR3 is CASSLGVTGQRGYTF. CDR3 nucleotides: TGTGCCAGCAGCTTAGGGGTGACAGGGCAACGGGGCTACACCTTC.

This clone is a singleton in its sample. This chain links TRBV5-1 with TRBJ1-4; TRBD1 matches at 7 bases. With 0 bases clipped from V and 10 bases from J, the junction kept 9 bases outside the gene matches. Germline CDR1 and CDR2: SGHRS and YFSETQ. CDR3 length equals 15 residues. CDR3 bases: TGCGCCAGCAGCTTGGAAACAGGGGCTCTAGGAAAACTGTTTTTT. Translated: CASSLETGALGKLFF.